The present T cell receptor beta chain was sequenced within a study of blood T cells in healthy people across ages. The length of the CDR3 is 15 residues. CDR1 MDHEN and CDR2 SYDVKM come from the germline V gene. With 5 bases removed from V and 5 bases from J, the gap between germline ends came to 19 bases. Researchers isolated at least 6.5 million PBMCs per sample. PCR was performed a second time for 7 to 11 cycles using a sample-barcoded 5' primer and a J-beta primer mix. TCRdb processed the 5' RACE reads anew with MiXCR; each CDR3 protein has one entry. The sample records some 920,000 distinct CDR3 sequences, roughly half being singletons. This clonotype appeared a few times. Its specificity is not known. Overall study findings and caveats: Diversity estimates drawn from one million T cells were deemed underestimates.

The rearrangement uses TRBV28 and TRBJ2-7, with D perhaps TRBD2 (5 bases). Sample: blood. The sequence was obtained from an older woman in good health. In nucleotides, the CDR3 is TGTGCCAGCAGTAATCTACTTCGCTCCGGGGACGAGCAGTACTTC. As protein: CASSNLLRSGDEQYF.